This TCR beta chain was sequenced in a study of T cells after yellow fever vaccination. Study in general: When fractions had low cell numbers, they were prepared with SMART-Seq v4 Ultra Low Input.

Study-level results: Only a small proportion of the clonotypes turned up in both the CD4 and the CD8 compartments, likely arising from convergent recombination.

Germline V lookup: CDR1 DFQATT, CDR2 SNEGSKA (reference sequence). The CDR3 runs to 15 residues. Trimming left V 6 bases short and J 5 bases short, with 23 bases between. The sample holds a few counts of this clonotype. The antigen is not known. TCRdb processed the 5' RACE reads anew with MiXCR; each CDR3 protein has one entry. Among 140,000 to 150,000 distinct CDR3 sequences listed, roughly 6.7% were seen once. V and J are TRBV20-1 and TRBJ2-7, with D perhaps assigned TRBD1 or TRBD2 (6 bases each). The clonotype comes from a man aged 25-45 years who received the YFV17D yellow fever vaccine. The material sequenced was CD4+ T cells sorted from PBMCs, taken 10 days after the yellow fever booster vaccination. The CDR3 nucleotides are TGCAGTGCAGAGAGGGGGGCGGGGCAGGGGCACGAGCAGTACTTC. It specifies CSAERGAGQGHEQYF.